This TCR beta chain was observed in a study of cytomegalovirus exposure and HLA in healthy donors. Study in general: Prior work identified around 120 million unique TCR beta sequences in approximately 180 million T cells. General study results and limits: Clonal expansion, a later analysis showed, was greater in HLA-associated TCR beta chains than in equally common others. In vitro confirmation showed three CMV-associated chains to be CMV antigen specific.

13 Jbeta primers and 60 Vbeta primers were used for the PCR. TCRdb's table, derived via immunoSEQ multiplex PCR, lists solely in-frame clones and lacks some. The sample holds 100,000 to 150,000 clones, roughly four fifths seen once. A note on this clone: Its specificity is unknown.

The CDR3 is 16 amino acids. Between the trimmed V and J ends, which lost 6 bases and 5 bases, there was a span of 17 bases. Germline V CDR1 and CDR2: SNHLY, FYNNEI. V is TRBV2 and J is TRBJ1-6; D remains ambiguous. Source material: PBMCs. The receptor was derived from a woman aged 40 to 49 in good health and CMV-seropositive. CDR3 in DNA: TGTGCCAGCAGGGACCGTCTAGCCCGAAATAATTCACCCCTCCACTTT. It translates to CASRDRLARNNSPLHF.